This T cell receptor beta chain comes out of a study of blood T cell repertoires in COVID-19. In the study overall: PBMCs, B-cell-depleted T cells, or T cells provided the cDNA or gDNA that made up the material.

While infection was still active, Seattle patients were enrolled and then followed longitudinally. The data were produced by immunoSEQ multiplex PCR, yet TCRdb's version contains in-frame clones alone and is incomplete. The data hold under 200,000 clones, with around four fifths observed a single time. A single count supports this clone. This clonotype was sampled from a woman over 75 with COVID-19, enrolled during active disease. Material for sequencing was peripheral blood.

CDR3 nucleotide sequence: TGTGCCAGCAGACGGGATGGTCAGCCCCAGCATTTT. Its translation: CASRRDGQPQHF. The V and J genes are TRBV12-3 or TRBV12-4 and TRBJ1-5; D is ambiguous. CDR3 size: 12 residues. With 6 bases removed from V and 6 bases from J, the gap between germline ends came to 9 bases.